This note documents a single T cell receptor (beta chain) sequence. The sample originates from a study of OX40 agonist ivuxolimab in advanced cancers. Study-level information: A mean age of around 60 years, range roughly 20 to 85, was recorded, and around 85% were male.

Clones were sequenced by immunoSEQ multiplex PCR, and TCRdb holds only the in-frame ones, with some missing. This table holds fewer than 100,000 clones, roughly 87% found once. This CDR3 contains 10 residues. Germline V gene sequence: CDR1 DFQATT, CDR2 SNEGSKA (reference sequence). V lost 3 bases to trimming and J lost 5 bases, with 2 bases between them. This rearrangement joins TRBV20-1 to TRBJ2-1, with unresolved D. Material: CD4+ or CD8+ T cells sorted from blood, obtained in a trial of the OX40 agonist ivuxolimab. The receptor's source is an adult with an advanced solid tumor such as melanoma, head and neck, liver or kidney cancer. The CDR3 DNA reads TGCAGTGCTAGGGACAATGAGCAGTTCTTC. This sequence encodes CSARDNEQFF.